A single sample gave rise to the 9 T cell receptor beta chains below, sequenced in a study of T cell responses to AZD1222 COVID-19 vaccine. Profiling relied on immunoSEQ multiplex PCR, and the TCRdb table lists in-frame clones only, not all of them. The sample holds 56,000 or so clones, nearly 80% seen once. Sequenced here: peripheral blood, sampled 28 days after the second AZD1222 dose. The origin of the receptors is an adult who received the AZD1222 COVID-19 vaccine.

J is TRBJ1-3 and V is TRBV15, with D hard to call. The CDR3 is 16 residues long. Germline V gene sequence: CDR1 LNHNV, CDR2 YYDKDF (reference sequence). V was trimmed by 0 bases and J by 4 bases, leaving 13 bases between them. CDR3 DNA: TGTGCCACCAGCAGAGATTATAACAGTGTGGGAAACACCATATATTTT. This sequence encodes CATSRDYNSVGNTIYF.

The gene calls are TRBV3-1 (or the pseudogene TRBV3-2) and TRBJ1-2; possible D gene TRBD1, 5 bases. This CDR3 contains 14 residues. The V end was cut by 1 base, the J end by 1 base, with 7 bases between. Germline loops: CDR1 LGHDT, CDR2 YNNKEL (reference sequence). CDR3 sequence reads: CASSQGQFNYGYTF. CDR3 bases: TGTGCCAGCAGCCAAGGACAGTTTAACTATGGCTACACCTTC.

The rearrangement joins TRBV27 to TRBJ1-5; D might be TRBD1 (6 bases). CDR3 length equals 13 residues. Per the germline V gene, CDR1 is MNHEY and CDR2 is SMNVEV (reference sequence). V lost 3 bases, J lost 7 bases, and 10 bases lay in between. The CDR3 DNA reads as TGTGCCAGCAGTTTTTCAGGGGAACAGCCCCAGCATTTT. Residues: CASSFSGEQPQHF.

V usage is TRBV5-1 and J usage is TRBJ2-1, with 11 bases identical to TRBD2. After removal of 4 bases from V and 3 bases from J, the junction contained 9 bases not matched to a gene. Germline CDR1 is SGHRS and CDR2 is YFSETQ. The CDR3 totals 17 residues. In DNA, the CDR3 is TGCGCCAGCAGCCCCTCGGCTGGGACTAGCGGCTACAATGAGCAGTTCTTC. It specifies CASSPSAGTSGYNEQFF.

The V call is TRBV5-4, the J call TRBJ2-7; 12 nucleotides line up with TRBD2. V dropped 4 bases and J dropped 4; count of bases not matched to a gene: 15. CDR3 size: 18 residues. CDR1 is SGHNT, CDR2 YYREEE, per germline (reference sequence). The CDR3 loop is CASSIPMPGLAGGYEQYF. The CDR3 region has the DNA TGTGCCAGCAGCATCCCTATGCCGGGACTAGCGGGCGGTTACGAGCAGTACTTC.

This chain connects TRBV5-1 to TRBJ1-2, with a possible D match to TRBD1 (6 bases). This CDR3 region has 15 residues. CDR1 and CDR2 (germline): SGHRS, YFSETQ. The V and J ends lost 0 bases and 3 bases respectively, with 12 bases between them. The CDR3: CASSLGQVGDYGYTF. The CDR3 nucleotides read TGCGCCAGCAGCTTGGGACAGGTTGGTGACTATGGCTACACCTTC. Combining the CDR3 with reference TRBV5-1 and TRBJ1-2 gives the whole variable domain KAGVTQTPRYLIKTRGQQVTLSCSPISGHRSVSWYQQTPGQGLQFLFEYFSETQRNKGNFPGRFSGRQFSNSRSEMNVSTLELGDSALYLCASSLGQVGDYGYTFGSGTRLTVV.

This chain uses TRBV20-1 with TRBJ1-5; D not certain. The germline gives CDR1 DFQATT, CDR2 SNEGSKA (reference sequence). Trimming cost V 6 bases and J 7 bases, with 7 bases left between them. This CDR3 spans 10 amino acids. Here the CDR3 DNA reads TGCAGTGCAAAGGGACAGCCCCAGCATTTT. Translating gives CSAKGQPQHF.

The rearrangement uses TRBV6-5 and TRBJ2-1, with D perhaps TRBD2 (5 bases). Germline CDR1 reads MNHEY; CDR2 reads SVGAGI. This CDR3 contains 12 residues. Trimming took 6 bases from V and 7 from J, leaving 10 bases between them. DNA of the CDR3: TGTGCCAGCAGGGGGAGCGAGAATGAGCAGTTCTTC. Translation: CASRGSENEQFF.

This clone turned up a few times. The rearrangement uses TRBV5-6 and TRBJ1-4, with unresolved D. The CDR3 sequence is 14 residues long. CDR1 SGHDT and CDR2 YYEEEE come from the germline V gene. V was trimmed by 4 bases and J by 4 bases, leaving 11 bases between them. CDR3 sequence reads: CASSTAPGNEKLFF. CDR3 in DNA: TGTGCCAGCAGCACCGCCCCGGGTAATGAAAAACTGTTTTTT.